This TCR beta chain emerged from a study of PD-L1 blockade in urothelial cancer. Turning to the study itself: Patients initiated atezolizumab in the mid-2010s at 1,200 mg intravenously every 3 weeks. Prior exposure to chemotherapy in patients amounted to 0 to 3 regimens received. At 3 weeks after treatment start (second dose) and again at 6 weeks, blood was analyzed.

This CDR3 region has 15 residues. CDR1 SGHRS and CDR2 YFSETQ come from the germline V gene. V lost 2 bases, J lost 5 bases, and 7 bases stayed unmatched. The protocol was immunoSEQ multiplex PCR, while the TCRdb copy is restricted to in-frame clones and leaves out a portion. The sample has around 40,000 clones, roughly 91% seen once. The source of this sequence is a man in his 60s with urothelial cancer. Sequenced material: PBMCs, taken around atezolizumab (anti-PD-L1) treatment. The chain is built from TRBV5-1 and TRBJ2-5, with 9 bases matching TRBD1. CDR3 protein: CASSFGQGKGETQYF. CDR3 nucleotides: TGCGCCAGCAGCTTCGGACAGGGGAAGGGCGAGACCCAGTACTTC.